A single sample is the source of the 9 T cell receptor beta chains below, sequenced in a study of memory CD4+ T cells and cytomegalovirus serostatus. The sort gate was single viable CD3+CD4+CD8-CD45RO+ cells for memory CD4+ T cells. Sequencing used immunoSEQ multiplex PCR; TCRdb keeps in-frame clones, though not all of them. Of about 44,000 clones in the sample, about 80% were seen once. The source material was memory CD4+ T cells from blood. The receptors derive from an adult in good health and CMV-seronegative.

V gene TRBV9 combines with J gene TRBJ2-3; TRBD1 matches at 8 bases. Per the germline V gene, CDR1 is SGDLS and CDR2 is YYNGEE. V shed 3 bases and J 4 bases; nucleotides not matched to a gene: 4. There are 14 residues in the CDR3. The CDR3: CASSATGDADTQYF. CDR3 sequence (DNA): TGTGCCAGCAGCGCGACAGGGGACGCAGATACGCAGTATTTT.

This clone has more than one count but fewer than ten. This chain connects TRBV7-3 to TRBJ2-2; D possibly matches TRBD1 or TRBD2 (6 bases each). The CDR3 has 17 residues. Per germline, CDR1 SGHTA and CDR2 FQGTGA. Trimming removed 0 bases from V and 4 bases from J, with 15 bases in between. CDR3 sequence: CASSLTMGGRGTGELFF. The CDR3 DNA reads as TGTGCCAGCAGCTTAACGATGGGAGGCAGGGGCACCGGGGAGCTGTTTTTT.

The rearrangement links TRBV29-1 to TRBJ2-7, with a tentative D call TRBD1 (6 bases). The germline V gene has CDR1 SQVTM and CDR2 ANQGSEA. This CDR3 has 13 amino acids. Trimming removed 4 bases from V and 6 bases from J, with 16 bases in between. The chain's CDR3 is CSVAPGQSREQYF. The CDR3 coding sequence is TGCAGCGTTGCCCCTGGACAGTCGCGCGAGCAGTACTTC.

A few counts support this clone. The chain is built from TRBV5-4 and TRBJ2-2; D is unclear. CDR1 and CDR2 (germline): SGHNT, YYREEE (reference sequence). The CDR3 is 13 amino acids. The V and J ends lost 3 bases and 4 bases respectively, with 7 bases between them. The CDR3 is CASSSDLTGELFF. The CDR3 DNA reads TGTGCCAGCAGCTCAGATCTCACCGGGGAGCTGTTTTTT.

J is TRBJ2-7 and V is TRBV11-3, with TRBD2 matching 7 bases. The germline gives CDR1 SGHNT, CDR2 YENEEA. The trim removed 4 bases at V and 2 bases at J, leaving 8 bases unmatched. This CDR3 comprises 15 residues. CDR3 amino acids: CASSSSVAGTYEQYF. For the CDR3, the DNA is TGTGCCAGCAGCTCCTCCGTAGCGGGTACCTACGAGCAGTACTTC.

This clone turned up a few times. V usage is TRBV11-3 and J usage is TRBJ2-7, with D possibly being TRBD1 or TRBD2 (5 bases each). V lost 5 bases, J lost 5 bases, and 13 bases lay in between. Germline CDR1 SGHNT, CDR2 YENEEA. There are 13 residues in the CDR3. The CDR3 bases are TGTGCCAGCAGCGGGGACCCCGGGGACGAGCAGTACTTC. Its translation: CASSGDPGDEQYF.

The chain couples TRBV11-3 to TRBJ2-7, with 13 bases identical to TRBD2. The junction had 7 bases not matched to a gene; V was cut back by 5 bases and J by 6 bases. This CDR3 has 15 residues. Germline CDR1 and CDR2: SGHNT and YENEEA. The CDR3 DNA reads TGTGCCAGCAGCCTCGGGACTAGCGGGATAGGCGAGCAGTACTTC. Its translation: CASSLGTSGIGEQYF.

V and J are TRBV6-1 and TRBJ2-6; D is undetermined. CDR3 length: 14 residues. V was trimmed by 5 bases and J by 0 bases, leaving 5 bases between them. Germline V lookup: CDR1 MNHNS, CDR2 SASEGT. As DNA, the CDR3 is TGTGCCAGCAGTAAGGCCTCTGGGGCCAACGTCCTGACTTTC. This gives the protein CASSKASGANVLTF.

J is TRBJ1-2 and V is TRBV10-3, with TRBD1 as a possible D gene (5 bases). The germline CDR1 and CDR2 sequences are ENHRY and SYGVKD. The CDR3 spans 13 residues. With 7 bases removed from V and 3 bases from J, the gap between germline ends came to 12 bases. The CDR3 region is CAIKGRNHYGYTF. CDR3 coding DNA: TGTGCCATCAAGGGGCGCAACCACTATGGCTACACCTTC.